This TCR beta chain was recorded in a study of shared clonotypes between healthy human individuals. Libraries were prepared by immunoSEQ multiplex PCR; TCRdb keeps only in-frame clonotypes and omits some of them. This table has a few hundred thousand clones, around 95% appearing once. It was CD45RO-negative cells, positively selected for CCR7, that made up naive CD8 cells, with terminally differentiated effector memory CD45RA+ cells excluded. With regard to this clone: Its antigen is unidentified.

Notes on the study in general: An effect of sequencing depth on clonotype sharing among donors was expected.

Germline-derived CDR1 and CDR2 are MGHRA and YSYEKL. V gave up 0 bases and J gave up 7 bases; unmatched junction bases: 10. This CDR3 is built from 17 residues. The sequence derives from a woman between 25 and 40 years old in good health. The material sequenced was naive CD8+ T cells sorted from blood. J is TRBJ1-5 and V is TRBV4-1; 9 bases are shared with TRBD1. Here the CDR3 DNA reads TGCGCCAGCAGCCAAGACGTCGGACAGGGGTACGAGCAGCCCCAGCATTTT. It specifies CASSQDVGQGYEQPQHF.